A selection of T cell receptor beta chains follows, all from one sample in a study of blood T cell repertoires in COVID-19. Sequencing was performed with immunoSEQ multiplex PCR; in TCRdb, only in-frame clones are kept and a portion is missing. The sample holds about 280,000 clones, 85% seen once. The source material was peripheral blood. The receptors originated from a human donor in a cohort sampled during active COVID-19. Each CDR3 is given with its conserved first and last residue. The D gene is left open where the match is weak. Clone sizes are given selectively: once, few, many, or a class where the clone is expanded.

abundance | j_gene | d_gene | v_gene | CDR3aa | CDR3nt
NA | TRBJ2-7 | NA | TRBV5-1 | CASSLTGTGEQYF | TGCGCCAGCAGCTTGACAGGGACGGGGGAGCAGTACTTC
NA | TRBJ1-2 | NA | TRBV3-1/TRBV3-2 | CASSLKQRDGYTF | TGTGCCAGCAGCCTAAAACAACGGGATGGCTACACCTTC
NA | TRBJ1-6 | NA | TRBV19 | CASSIRTNNSPLHF | TGTGCCAGTAGTATACGGACAAATAATTCACCCCTCCACTTT
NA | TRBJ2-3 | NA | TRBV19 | CASSTTRSDTDTQYF | TGTGCCAGTAGCACGACTAGGTCGGACACAGATACGCAGTATTTT
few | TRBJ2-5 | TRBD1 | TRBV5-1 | CASSLGPGQVEETQYF | TGCGCCAGCAGCTTAGGCCCGGGACAGGTTGAAGAGACCCAGTACTTC
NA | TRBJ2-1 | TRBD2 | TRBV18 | CASSPGLAGGAYEQFF | TGTGCCAGCTCACCGGGACTAGCGGGAGGGGCCTATGAGCAGTTCTTC
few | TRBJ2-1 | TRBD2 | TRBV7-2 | CASSPTSGREGLGVFF | TGTGCCAGCAGCCCGACCTCGGGGCGGGAGGGCCTGGGGGTGTTCTTC
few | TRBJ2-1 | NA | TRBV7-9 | CASSYREFNNEQFF | TGTGCCAGCAGCTACCGAGAGTTCAACAATGAGCAGTTCTTC
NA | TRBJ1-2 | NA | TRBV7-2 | CASSQGLGYGYTF | TGTGCCAGCAGCCAGGGCCTTGGGTATGGCTACACCTTC
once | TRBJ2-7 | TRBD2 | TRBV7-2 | CASSPTSGTSYEQYF | TGTGCCAGCAGCCCTACTAGCGGGACATCCTACGAGCAGTACTTC
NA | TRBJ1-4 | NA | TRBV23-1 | CATERDRANEKLFF | TGCGCCACCGAGAGAGACAGAGCTAATGAAAAACTGTTTTTT
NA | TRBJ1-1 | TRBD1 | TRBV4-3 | CASSQGDRKNTEAFF | TGCGCCAGCAGCCAAGGGGACAGGAAGAACACTGAAGCTTTCTTT
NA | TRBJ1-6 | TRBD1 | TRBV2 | CASSPGGQYNSPLHF | TGTGCCAGCAGCCCCGGGGGACAGTATAATTCACCCCTCCACTTT
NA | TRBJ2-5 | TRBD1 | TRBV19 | CASSRGGTEETQYF | TGTGCCAGTAGTAGAGGTGGGACAGAAGAGACCCAGTACTTC
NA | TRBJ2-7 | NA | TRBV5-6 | CASSLLQGFYEQYF | TGTGCCAGCAGCTTGTTACAGGGCTTCTACGAGCAGTACTTC
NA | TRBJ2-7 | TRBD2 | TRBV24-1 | CATSDPTSGAPYEQYF | TGTGCCACCAGTGATCCGACTAGCGGGGCCCCCTACGAGCAGTACTTC
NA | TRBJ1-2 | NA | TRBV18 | CASSPLGDLANYGYTF | TGTGCCAGCTCACCACTGGGAGATCTAGCTAACTATGGCTACACCTTC
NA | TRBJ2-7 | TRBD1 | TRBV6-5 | CASRSGGSSYEQYF | TGTGCCAGCAGGTCAGGGGGCTCGTCCTACGAGCAGTACTTC
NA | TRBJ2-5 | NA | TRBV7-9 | CASSLVKGQAQETQYF | TGTGCCAGCAGCTTAGTTAAAGGACAAGCACAAGAGACCCAGTACTTC
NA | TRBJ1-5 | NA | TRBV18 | CASSLGMNSNQPQHF | TGTGCCAGCTCCCTAGGTATGAACAGCAATCAGCCCCAGCATTTT